The TCR beta chain under discussion was sequenced for a study of OX40 agonist ivuxolimab in advanced cancers. Assay: immunoSEQ multiplex PCR; the TCRdb copy retains only in-frame clones and omits some. The sample holds about 72,000 clones; 75% to 90% are singletons and the top ten take around 10%. Trimming removed 0 bases from V and 7 bases from J, with 8 bases in between. The germline V gene encodes CDR1 SGHRS and CDR2 YFSETQ. This CDR3 contains 13 residues. The genes are TRBV5-1 and TRBJ1-5; D is ambiguous. The sequencing used CD4+ or CD8+ T cells sorted from blood, collected in a trial of the OX40 agonist ivuxolimab. The TCR was taken from an adult with an advanced solid tumor such as melanoma, head and neck, liver or kidney cancer. CDR3 DNA: TGCGCCAGCAGCTTGGGGGCTGAGCAGCCCCAGCATTTT. Encoded protein: CASSLGAEQPQHF.